Listed here is a single T cell receptor beta chain. Its target is unknown. The sample is drawn from a study of graft-versus-host responses after intestinal transplantation. Study-level information: Recipients received multivisceral, liver-intestinal, or isolated intestinal transplants. Recipients across the board were started on anti-thymocyte globulin induction, then kept on tacrolimus and steroids for approximately three years.

Repertoires were generated with immunoSEQ multiplex PCR, while TCRdb's copy carries only in-frame clones and drops some. This sample has roughly 80,000 clones, with around 92% found just once. Study-level findings and limits: Early after transplant, HvG declines were associated with peak levels of circulating GvH clones. Detection of GvH clones occurred in recipient marrow, and some had their first appearance in ileum or blood.

Germline CDR1 reads SGDLS; CDR2 reads YYNGEE. This CDR3 comprises 11 residues. The V and J ends lost 4 bases and 4 bases respectively, with 5 bases between them. The sample in question was PBMCs, obtained 98 days after intestinal transplantation. This chain uses TRBV9 with TRBJ1-2, with TRBD1 as a possible D gene (5 bases). This TCR was recovered from a human patient who received an intestinal transplant, so some T cells may come from the graft donor. The CDR3: CASSQGYGYTF. DNA of the CDR3: TGTGCCAGCAGCCAGGGCTATGGCTACACCTTC.